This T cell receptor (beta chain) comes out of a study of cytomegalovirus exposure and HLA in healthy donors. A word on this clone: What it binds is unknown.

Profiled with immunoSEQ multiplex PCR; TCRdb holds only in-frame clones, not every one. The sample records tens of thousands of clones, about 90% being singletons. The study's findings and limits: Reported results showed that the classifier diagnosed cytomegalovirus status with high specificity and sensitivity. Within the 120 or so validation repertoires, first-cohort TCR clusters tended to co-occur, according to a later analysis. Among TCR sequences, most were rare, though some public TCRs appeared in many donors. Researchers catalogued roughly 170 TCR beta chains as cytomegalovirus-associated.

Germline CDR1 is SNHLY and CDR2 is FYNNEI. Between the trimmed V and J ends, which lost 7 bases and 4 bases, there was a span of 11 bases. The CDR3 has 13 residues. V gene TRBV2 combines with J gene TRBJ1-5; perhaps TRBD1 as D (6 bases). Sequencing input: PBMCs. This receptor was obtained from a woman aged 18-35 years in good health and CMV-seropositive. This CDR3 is CASTYRENQPQHF. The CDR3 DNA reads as TGTGCCAGCACGTACAGGGAAAATCAGCCCCAGCATTTT.